This record looks at one T cell receptor beta chain sequence and its context. Original handling: The assay estimated nucleated cells by amplifying reference gene primers. Profiling relied on immunoSEQ multiplex PCR, and the TCRdb table lists in-frame clones only, not all of them. V, J and clone size derive from that table, while D and trimming were established from the DNA sequence. The data contain under 130,000 clones, around 66% of them singletons. These data are taken from a study of blood T cell repertoires in COVID-19. On the study more broadly: Samples of COVID-19 (acute and convalescent) were obtained from the United States, Italy and Spain.

V lost 5 bases, J lost 1 base, and 9 bases lay in between. CDR3 length equals 13 residues. The germline gives CDR1 SEHNR, CDR2 FQNEAQ (reference sequence). Sequencing was done on a sample of peripheral blood. The genes are TRBV7-9 and TRBJ2-7; D perhaps matches TRBD1 (5 bases). The sequence derives from a man older than 75 with acute or convalescent COVID-19. The CDR3 reads CASSLQVSYEQYF. In nucleotides, the CDR3 is TGTGCCAGCAGCCTACAGGTGTCCTACGAGCAGTACTTC.